These T cell receptor beta chains were read from a single sample in a study of CD8 T cells in Susac syndrome. TCRdb re-derived calls from the immunoSEQ multiplex PCR reads in MiXCR, one entry per CDR3 protein. The sample comprises 150,000 to 200,000 distinct CDR3 sequences, about 91% of which are singletons, and 0.087% rests with the top ten. The sample consisted of CD4+ T cells from PBMCs. The receptors here all came from a human donor with Susac syndrome. CDR3s include the opening cysteine and the closing phenylalanine or tryptophan. Fields, in order: J gene, V gene, CDR3 protein.

J gene: TRBJ1-2; V gene: TRBV10-3; CDR3 protein: CAITRTANYGYTF
J gene: TRBJ1-1; V gene: TRBV20-1; CDR3 protein: CSASRDTNTEAFF
J gene: TRBJ2-1; V gene: TRBV7-3; CDR3 protein: CASSLGGTTPANEQFF
J gene: TRBJ1-5; V gene: TRBV28; CDR3 protein: CASSSSGWYWNQPQHF
J gene: TRBJ2-5; V gene: TRBV6-5; CDR3 protein: CASSYEETQYF
J gene: TRBJ2-5; V gene: TRBV7-9; CDR3 protein: CASSLRQGLPETQYF
J gene: TRBJ2-7; V gene: TRBV20-1; CDR3 protein: CSALRTYEQYF
J gene: TRBJ2-7; V gene: TRBV5-1; CDR3 protein: CAAGAESYEQYF
J gene: TRBJ1-3; V gene: TRBV7-9; CDR3 protein: CASSLAGGAFGNTIYF
J gene: TRBJ2-5; V gene: TRBV7-6; CDR3 protein: CASSLYQGRKEETQYF
J gene: TRBJ2-7; V gene: TRBV28; CDR3 protein: CASRTPYNSYEQYF
J gene: TRBJ2-2; V gene: TRBV7-9; CDR3 protein: CASSLSTGVTTGELFF
J gene: TRBJ2-1; V gene: TRBV12-3/TRBV12-4; CDR3 protein: CASSSLSEEQFF
J gene: TRBJ2-1; V gene: TRBV6-4; CDR3 protein: CASSVQGAVDEQFF
J gene: TRBJ2-7; V gene: TRBV2; CDR3 protein: CASSEIYEQYF
J gene: TRBJ2-3; V gene: TRBV4-2; CDR3 protein: CASSQVRGGATDTQYF
J gene: TRBJ2-2; V gene: TRBV11-2; CDR3 protein: CASSLGRGGSNTGELFF